This TCR beta chain derives from a study of blood T cell repertoires in COVID-19. Study details: Material from acute and convalescent COVID-19 was sourced from the United States, Italy and Spain.

With 8 bases removed from V and 5 bases from J, the gap between germline ends came to 9 bases. This CDR3 region has 12 residues. The germline V gene encodes CDR1 SGHTA and CDR2 FQGNSA. Per the study methods: Counts of nucleated cells, estimated from reference gene primer amplification, were obtained. Generated by immunoSEQ multiplex PCR, the TCRdb table keeps only in-frame clones and is missing some. The V and J calls and clone size were taken over from that table, and D and trimming were inferred from the DNA. In the table there are 130,000 to 150,000 clones, around 81% of which are singletons. The clonotype comes from a woman aged 40-49 years with active or convalescent COVID-19. Sequenced input: peripheral blood. The V gene is TRBV7-2, the J gene TRBJ1-4; D gene uncertain. The CDR3 bases are TGTGCCAGCGGGAGGGTAAATGAAAAACTGTTTTTT. Translated, it gives CASGRVNEKLFF.